The rows below give T cell receptor beta chains drawn from one sample of a study of memory CD4+ T cells and cytomegalovirus serostatus. TCRdb keeps only in-frame clones here, not all; method: immunoSEQ multiplex PCR. The sample includes some 45,000 clones, around 76% seen only once; the top ten take 1.2%. The specimen was memory CD4+ T cells from blood. The receptors were sampled from an adult in good health and CMV-seropositive. Each CDR3 is given with its conserved first and last residue. A D gene is named only where the DNA matches it firmly. Size is stated for part of the rows, as once, few or many counts, or as a class when the clone is expanded.

D	V	J	size	CDR3	DNA
-	TRBV6-6	TRBJ2-1	-	CASSHSVSSYNEQFF	TGTGCCAGCAGCCATAGCGTGAGCTCCTACAATGAGCAGTTCTTC
-	TRBV7-9	TRBJ1-1	-	CASSTSLREGTEAFF	TGTGCCAGCAGCACCTCCCTGAGGGAGGGCACTGAAGCTTTCTTT
TRBD1	TRBV6-5	TRBJ2-7	-	CASRQGAYEQYF	TGTGCCAGCAGACAGGGGGCCTACGAGCAGTACTTC
-	TRBV11-2	TRBJ2-3	few	CASSLDATDTQYF	TGTGCCAGCAGCTTAGATGCCACAGATACGCAGTATTTT
-	TRBV10-3	TRBJ1-1	-	CAISESGAGEAFF	TGTGCCATCAGTGAAAGCGGGGCAGGTGAAGCTTTCTTT
-	TRBV11-2	TRBJ1-6	few	CASSPLVGGNSPLHF	TGTGCCAGCAGCCCGCTAGTGGGGGGAAATTCACCCCTCCACTTT
-	TRBV28	TRBJ2-1	-	CASSLHRTRPNEQFF	TGTGCCAGCAGTTTACACCGGACACGGCCGAATGAGCAGTTCTTC
-	TRBV4-3	TRBJ1-5	-	CASSQDFSQPQHF	TGCGCCAGCAGCCAAGACTTCAGCCAGCCCCAGCATTTT
-	TRBV2	TRBJ2-3	-	CASRDSVSTDTQYF	TGTGCCAGCAGGGACAGTGTTAGCACAGATACGCAGTATTTT
-	TRBV7-2	TRBJ1-4	-	CASSQRGYATNEKLFF	TGTGCCAGCAGCCAAAGGGGCTATGCAACTAATGAAAAACTGTTTTTT
-	TRBV4-3	TRBJ1-4	-	CASSLNPGQSNEKLFF	TGCGCCAGCAGCCTTAACCCGGGGCAGTCTAATGAAAAACTGTTTTTT
TRBD1	TRBV14	TRBJ2-1	once	CASSQSLGQGEFF	TGTGCCAGCAGCCAAAGTTTGGGACAGGGGGAGTTCTTC
-	TRBV19	TRBJ1-4	-	CASSMGTGEKLFF	TGTGCCAGTAGTATGGGGACGGGTGAAAAACTGTTTTTT
TRBD1	TRBV29-1	TRBJ2-3	few	CSVAIRDRGTDTQYF	TGCAGCGTTGCAATCCGGGACAGGGGGACAGATACGCAGTATTTT
TRBD1	TRBV18	TRBJ2-7	-	CASSPGQSYEQYF	TGTGCCAGCTCTCCGGGACAGAGTTACGAGCAGTACTTC
-	TRBV7-2	TRBJ2-3	-	CASRSPGVDTQYF	TGTGCCAGCAGGTCACCGGGGGTTGATACGCAGTATTTT